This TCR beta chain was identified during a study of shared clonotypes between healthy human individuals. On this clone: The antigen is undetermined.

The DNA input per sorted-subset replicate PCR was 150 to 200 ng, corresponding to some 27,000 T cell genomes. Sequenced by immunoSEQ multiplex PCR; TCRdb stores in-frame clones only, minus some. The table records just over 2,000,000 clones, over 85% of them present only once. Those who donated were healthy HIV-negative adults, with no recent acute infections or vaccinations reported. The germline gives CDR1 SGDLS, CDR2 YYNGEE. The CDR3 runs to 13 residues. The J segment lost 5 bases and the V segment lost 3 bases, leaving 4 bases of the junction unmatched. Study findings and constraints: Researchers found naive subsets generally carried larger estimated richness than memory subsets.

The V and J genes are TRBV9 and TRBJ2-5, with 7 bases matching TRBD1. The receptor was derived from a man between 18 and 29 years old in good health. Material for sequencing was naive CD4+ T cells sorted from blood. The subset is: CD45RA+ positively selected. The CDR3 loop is CASSARQGETQYF. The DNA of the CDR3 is TGTGCCAGCAGCGCCAGACAGGGCGAGACCCAGTACTTC.